These 3 T cell receptor beta chains share one sample of origin, sequenced in a study of technical replicates of blood from several donors. This table comes from immunoSEQ multiplex PCR, and its TCRdb copy is limited to in-frame clones, with some not included. The data contain 75,000 to 100,000 clones, about 93% of them seen just once; the ten biggest clones take up 0.2% to 0.3%. Sequencing input: T cells isolated from PBMCs. The receptors shown here come from a human donor in good health.

J is TRBJ1-2 and V is TRBV13; 7 nucleotides align to TRBD1. From germline, CDR1 is PRHDT and CDR2 FYEKMQ (reference sequence). V lost 3 bases and J lost 4; bases outside the gene matches: 14. This CDR3 is built from 17 residues. CDR3 residues: CASSFLGQVDLGYGYTF. The DNA for the CDR3 is TGTGCCAGCAGCTTTCTAGGACAGGTCGACCTGGGCTATGGCTACACCTTC.

The chain joins TRBV4-1 to TRBJ1-2; D ambiguous. V was pared by 4 bases and J by 5 bases, with 17 bases between. The CDR3 has 15 amino acids. Germline V CDR1 and CDR2: MGHRA, YSYEKL. The chain's CDR3 is CASSPPGGVLYGYTF. For the CDR3, the DNA is TGCGCCAGCAGCCCCCCCGGCGGGGTCTTGTATGGCTACACCTTC.

The chain carries TRBV6-1 and TRBJ1-2, with D tentatively TRBD1 (5 bases). This CDR3 has 12 amino acids. The germline V gene has CDR1 MNHNS and CDR2 SASEGT. Trimming stripped 7 bases from V and 5 bases from J, with 11 bases between. CDR3 sequence reads: CASNPGHYGYTF. In nucleotides, the CDR3 is TGTGCCAGCAATCCAGGGCATTATGGCTACACCTTC.